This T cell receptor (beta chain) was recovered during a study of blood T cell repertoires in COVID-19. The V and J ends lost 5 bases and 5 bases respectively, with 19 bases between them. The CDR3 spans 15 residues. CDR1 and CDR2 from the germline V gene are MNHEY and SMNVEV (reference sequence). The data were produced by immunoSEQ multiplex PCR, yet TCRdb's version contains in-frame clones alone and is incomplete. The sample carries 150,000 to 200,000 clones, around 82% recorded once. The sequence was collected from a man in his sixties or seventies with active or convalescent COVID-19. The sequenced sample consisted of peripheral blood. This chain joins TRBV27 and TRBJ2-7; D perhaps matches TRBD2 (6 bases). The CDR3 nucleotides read TGTGCCAGCAGTCCGGGACTGGTCTCTTATCACGAGCAGTACTTC. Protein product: CASSPGLVSYHEQYF.